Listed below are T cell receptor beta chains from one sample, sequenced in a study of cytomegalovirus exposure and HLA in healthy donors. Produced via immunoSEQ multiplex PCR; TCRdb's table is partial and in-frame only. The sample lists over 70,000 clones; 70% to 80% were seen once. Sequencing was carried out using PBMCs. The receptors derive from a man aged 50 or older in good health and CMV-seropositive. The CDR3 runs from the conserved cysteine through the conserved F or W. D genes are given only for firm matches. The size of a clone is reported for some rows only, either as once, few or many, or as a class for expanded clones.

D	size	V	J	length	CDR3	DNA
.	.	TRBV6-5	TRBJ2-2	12	CASSELYQELFF	TGTGCCAGCAGTGAACTCTACCAGGAGCTGTTTTTT
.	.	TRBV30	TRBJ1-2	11	CAWTLVQGPTF	TGTGCCTGGACTCTAGTACAGGGCCCCACCTTC
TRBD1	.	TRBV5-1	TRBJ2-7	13	CASSEGQLSEQYF	TGCGCCAGCAGCGAGGGACAGCTCAGCGAGCAGTACTTC
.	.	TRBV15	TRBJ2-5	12	CATNQGKETQYF	TGTGCCACCAACCAGGGGAAAGAGACCCAGTACTTC
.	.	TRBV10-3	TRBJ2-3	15	CAISENPEGTDTQYF	TGTGCCATCAGTGAAAACCCCGAGGGCACAGATACGCAGTATTTT
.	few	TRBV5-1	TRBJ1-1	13	CASRRTLNTEAFF	TGCGCCAGCAGGCGGACTCTGAACACTGAAGCTTTCTTT
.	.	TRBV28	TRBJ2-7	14	CASLPPGSPYPQYF	TGTGCCAGTCTTCCCCCCGGGAGCCCCTACCCGCAGTACTTC
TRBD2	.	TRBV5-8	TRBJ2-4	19	CASSLKLAGGPLAKNIQYF	TGTGCCAGCAGCTTGAAACTAGCGGGAGGGCCTCTAGCCAAAAACATTCAGTACTTC
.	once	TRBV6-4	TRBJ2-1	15	CASSKHSGGPNEQFF	TGTGCCAGCAGTAAACACTCCGGGGGACCCAATGAGCAGTTCTTC
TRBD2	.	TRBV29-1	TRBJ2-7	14	CSVARLADSYEQYF	TGCAGCGTTGCAAGACTAGCGGATTCCTACGAGCAGTACTTC
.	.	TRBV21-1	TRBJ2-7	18	CASSKGDSGSIQKNEQYF	TGTGCCAGCAGCAAAGGTGACAGCGGGAGTATTCAGAAAAACGAGCAGTACTTC
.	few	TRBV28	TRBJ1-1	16	CASNSIRTGGNTEAFF	TGTGCCAGCAACTCAATCCGGACGGGGGGAAACACTGAAGCTTTCTTT
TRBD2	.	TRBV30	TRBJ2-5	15	CAWSWLAGEVETQYF	TGTGCCTGGAGTTGGTTAGCGGGAGAGGTAGAGACCCAGTACTTC
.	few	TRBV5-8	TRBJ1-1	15	CASSFFSRGNTEAFF	TGTGCCAGCAGCTTCTTTTCTCGGGGGAACACTGAAGCTTTCTTT
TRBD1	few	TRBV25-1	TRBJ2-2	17	CASSEEWGTANTGELFF	TGTGCCAGCAGTGAAGAATGGGGGACAGCGAACACCGGGGAGCTGTTTTTT
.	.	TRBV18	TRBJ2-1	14	CASSLTTVYNEQFF	TGTGCCAGCTCACTGACCACAGTATACAATGAGCAGTTCTTC
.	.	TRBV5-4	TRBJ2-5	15	CASSLGLSGQETQYF	TGTGCCAGCAGCTTGGGACTATCGGGACAAGAGACCCAGTACTTC
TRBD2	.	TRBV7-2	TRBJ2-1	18	CASSYTVSGGSSYNEQFF	TGTGCCAGCAGCTATACTGTGAGCGGGGGGAGCTCCTACAATGAGCAGTTCTTC
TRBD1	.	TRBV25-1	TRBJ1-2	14	CASRSPGQHYGYTF	TGTGCCAGCAGGAGTCCGGGACAGCATTATGGCTACACCTTC
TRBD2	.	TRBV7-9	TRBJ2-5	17	CASSFAGTSGGAETQYF	TGTGCCAGCAGCTTCGCCGGGACTAGCGGGGGGGCAGAGACCCAGTACTTC
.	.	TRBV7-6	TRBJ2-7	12	CASGSPSYEQYF	TGTGCCAGCGGGAGCCCTTCCTACGAGCAGTACTTC
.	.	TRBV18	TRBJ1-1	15	CASSPPSRVNTEAFF	TGTGCCAGCTCACCACCAAGCAGGGTGAACACTGAAGCTTTCTTT